This is a list of T cell receptor beta chains from one sample in a study of blood T cell repertoires in COVID-19. The method was immunoSEQ multiplex PCR; TCRdb's version includes in-frame clones alone and lacks a portion of them. The sample has fewer than 250,000 clones; roughly four fifths are singletons. Sequencing was performed on peripheral blood. These receptors were obtained from a man aged 50 to 60 with acute or convalescent COVID-19. Both conserved end residues are part of each CDR3. A D gene is named only where the DNA matches it firmly. Clone size is shown for a subset of rows, as once, few, many or a class of expanded clone.

clone size,D gene,V gene,J gene,CDR3 protein,CDR3 DNA
-,TRBD1,TRBV6-5,TRBJ1-2,CASSLGLGQFYGYTF,TGTGCCAGCAGCCTGGGGCTGGGACAGTTCTATGGCTACACCTTC
-,-,TRBV6-6,TRBJ2-7,CASSYPAGAGTYEQYF,TGTGCCAGCAGTTACCCGGCGGGGGCCGGGACCTACGAGCAGTACTTC
-,TRBD1,TRBV28,TRBJ2-2,CASSFGQGANTGELFF,TGTGCCAGCAGTTTCGGGCAGGGGGCGAACACCGGGGAGCTGTTTTTT
-,TRBD1,TRBV5-6,TRBJ1-6,CASSLDTLGQAYNSPLHF,TGTGCCAGCAGCTTGGACACACTGGGACAGGCCTATAATTCACCCCTCCACTTT
-,-,TRBV3-1/TRBV3-2,TRBJ1-6,CASSQAGQLNSPLHF,TGTGCCAGCAGCCAGGCCGGACAGCTTAATTCACCCCTCCACTTT
-,-,TRBV2,TRBJ1-1,CASSASIEAFF,TGTGCCAGCAGTGCGAGCATTGAAGCTTTCTTT
-,TRBD1,TRBV30,TRBJ2-6,CAWGTGTGANVLTF,TGTGCCTGGGGGACAGGGACTGGGGCCAACGTCCTGACTTTC
once,-,TRBV11-3,TRBJ2-1,CASSLAGESYNEQFF,TGTGCCAGCAGCTTAGCGGGAGAATCCTACAATGAGCAGTTCTTC
-,-,TRBV30,TRBJ2-3,CAWSVNGAAGDTQYF,TGTGCCTGGAGTGTAAACGGAGCCGCGGGAGATACGCAGTATTTT
-,-,TRBV6-6,TRBJ2-2,CASSFLSGHTGELFF,TGTGCCAGCAGCTTTCTGAGTGGGCACACCGGGGAGCTGTTTTTT
-,-,TRBV28,TRBJ1-5,CASTPRGNGNQPQHF,TGTGCCAGCACGCCAAGAGGGAATGGCAATCAGCCCCAGCATTTT
-,TRBD1,TRBV5-1,TRBJ2-3,CASSTIGQGARDTQYF,TGCGCCAGCAGCACCATAGGACAGGGGGCACGAGATACGCAGTATTTT
-,TRBD1,TRBV25-1,TRBJ1-1,CASSEEGQYAEAFF,TGTGCCAGCAGTGAAGAGGGACAGTACGCTGAAGCTTTCTTT
-,-,TRBV19,TRBJ2-3,CASSIVPGGTSTDTQYF,TGTGCCAGTAGTATAGTTCCTGGCGGGACTAGCACAGATACGCAGTATTTT
-,-,TRBV24-1,TRBJ2-1,CATSDPTGLVDEQFF,TGTGCCACCAGTGATCCTACTGGACTCGTCGATGAGCAGTTCTTC
-,-,TRBV29-1,TRBJ2-2,CSAYHRGELFF,TGCAGCGCCTATCACCGCGGGGAGCTGTTTTTT
once,-,TRBV28,TRBJ1-2,CASSKREGRQDYGYTF,TGTGCCAGCAGTAAGAGGGAGGGGAGACAGGACTATGGCTACACCTTC
few,TRBD1,TRBV5-4,TRBJ1-1,CASSLGTGGRTEAFF,TGTGCCAGCAGCTTGGGGACAGGGGGGAGGACTGAAGCTTTCTTT
-,-,TRBV6-5,TRBJ1-1,CASTPQAVRVTEAFF,TGTGCCAGCACCCCCCAGGCAGTCAGGGTCACTGAAGCTTTCTTT
-,-,TRBV28,TRBJ1-6,CASSLRASPLHF,TGTGCCAGCAGTTTAAGAGCTTCACCCCTCCACTTT
-,TRBD2,TRBV24-1,TRBJ2-5,CATGGGQETQYF,TGTGCCACCGGCGGGGGTCAAGAGACCCAGTACTTC
-,-,TRBV7-6,TRBJ2-7,CASSLGGVGYEQYF,TGTGCCAGCAGCTTAGGCGGAGTCGGCTACGAGCAGTACTTC
-,TRBD2,TRBV10-2,TRBJ2-1,CASSVMFGFRRGKQTYNEQFF,TGCGCCAGCAGTGTGATGTTCGGGTTTAGGCGGGGGAAACAAACCTACAATGAGCAGTTCTTC
-,-,TRBV28,TRBJ1-1,CASISTEAFF,TGTGCCAGCATCTCCACTGAAGCTTTCTTT
-,TRBD1,TRBV6-5,TRBJ2-5,CASSWGTGLQETQYF,TGTGCCAGCAGTTGGGGGACAGGCCTACAAGAGACCCAGTACTTC
-,TRBD1,TRBV7-9,TRBJ2-3,CASSLVQGADTQYF,TGTGCCAGCAGCTTAGTACAGGGGGCAGATACGCAGTATTTT
-,TRBD2,TRBV5-8,TRBJ2-1,CAGHLRTSGGWNEQFF,TGTGCCGGCCACTTGAGGACTAGCGGGGGCTGGAATGAGCAGTTCTTC
-,-,TRBV11-3,TRBJ1-1,CASSLGEGNTEAFF,TGTGCCAGCAGCTTGGGCGAAGGGAACACTGAAGCTTTCTTT
-,TRBD1,TRBV4-1,TRBJ1-5,CASSQAGGSQPQHF,TGCGCCAGCAGCCAAGCAGGGGGAAGTCAGCCCCAGCATTTT
-,TRBD2,TRBV7-9,TRBJ2-1,CASSLVGGGTYNEQFF,TGTGCCAGCAGCTTAGTAGGCGGGGGGACCTACAATGAGCAGTTCTTC
-,-,TRBV30,TRBJ1-6,CAWSVGLTAYNSPLHF,TGTGCCTGGAGTGTTGGCCTCACAGCTTATAATTCACCCCTCCACTTT
-,-,TRBV7-6,TRBJ2-2,CASSLLRGNTGELFF,TGTGCCAGCAGCTTGCTCCGAGGGAACACCGGGGAGCTGTTTTTT
few,TRBD1,TRBV10-1,TRBJ2-7,CASRGTGLTYEQYF,TGCGCCAGCAGGGGGACAGGGCTAACCTACGAGCAGTACTTC
-,TRBD1,TRBV5-1,TRBJ2-2,CASSLRNPGQGAAGELFF,TGCGCCAGCAGCTTGCGAAATCCGGGACAGGGCGCCGCCGGGGAGCTGTTTTTT
-,TRBD1,TRBV27,TRBJ2-7,CASSLLGTGAYEQYF,TGTGCCAGCAGCCTATTGGGGACAGGAGCCTACGAGCAGTACTTC
once,-,TRBV19,TRBJ2-7,CASSTPRGPPYEQYF,TGTGCCAGTAGTACTCCACGCGGGCCTCCCTACGAGCAGTACTTC
-,-,TRBV27,TRBJ2-7,CASSLRRSSYEQYF,TGTGCCAGCAGTTTAAGGCGGAGCTCCTACGAGCAGTACTTC
-,TRBD1,TRBV7-6,TRBJ1-2,CASSPGDRAGYTF,TGTGCCAGCAGCCCGGGGGACAGGGCTGGCTACACCTTC
few,-,TRBV19,TRBJ1-4,CASSSKTGSNEKLFF,TGTGCCAGTAGTTCAAAGACAGGAAGTAATGAAAAACTGTTTTTT
-,TRBD1,TRBV6-5,TRBJ2-7,CASSLGGESSYEQYF,TGTGCCAGCAGTTTAGGGGGCGAAAGCTCCTACGAGCAGTACTTC
-,-,TRBV18,TRBJ1-5,CASSPSGQPQHF,TGTGCCAGCTCACCGTCGGGGCAGCCCCAGCATTTT
-,-,TRBV6-5,TRBJ1-3,CASSYSRGNTIYF,TGTGCCAGCAGTTACTCCCGGGGAAACACCATATATTTT
once,TRBD1,TRBV6-5,TRBJ1-1,CASKPSGTGVAFF,TGTGCCAGCAAGCCCTCGGGGACAGGGGTGGCTTTCTTT
-,-,TRBV19,TRBJ1-1,CASSFRDRLNTEAFF,TGTGCCAGTAGTTTCCGTGACAGACTGAACACTGAAGCTTTCTTT
-,TRBD1,TRBV5-1,TRBJ2-5,CASSSSTGTQETQYF,TGCGCCAGCAGCTCGTCGACAGGGACCCAAGAGACCCAGTACTTC
few,TRBD1,TRBV2,TRBJ2-7,CASSGGQGGYEQYF,TGTGCCAGCAGTGGGGGACAGGGGGGTTACGAGCAGTACTTC
once,-,TRBV27,TRBJ2-7,CASSQGLSSSYEQYF,TGTGCCAGCAGTCAGGGACTTTCGTCGAGTTACGAGCAGTACTTC
-,TRBD2,TRBV5-1,TRBJ2-7,CASSQRGNSYEQYF,TGCGCCAGCAGCCAGCGGGGGAACTCCTACGAGCAGTACTTC
once,-,TRBV19,TRBJ2-3,CASSSGTFTGEPTDTQYF,TGTGCCAGTAGTAGTGGGACATTTACTGGGGAGCCCACAGATACGCAGTATTTT
-,TRBD1,TRBV7-3,TRBJ1-6,CASSPGTANSPLHF,TGTGCCAGCAGCCCCGGGACAGCGAATTCACCCCTCCACTTT
-,-,TRBV6-5,TRBJ1-2,CASETELYGYTF,TGTGCCAGCGAGACAGAGCTCTATGGCTACACCTTC
-,TRBD1,TRBV5-1,TRBJ1-1,CASSLYTGGTEAFF,TGCGCCAGCAGCTTATATACAGGGGGCACTGAAGCTTTCTTT
-,-,TRBV18,TRBJ2-2,CASSVPGRRGTGELFF,TGTGCCAGCTCCGTACCAGGCCGACGTGGCACCGGGGAGCTGTTTTTT
-,-,TRBV6-5,TRBJ1-5,CASSPGNNQPQHF,TGTGCCAGCAGTCCAGGGAATAATCAGCCCCAGCATTTT
few,TRBD2,TRBV5-1,TRBJ2-5,CASSLVLAGGETQYF,TGCGCCAGCAGCTTGGTTCTAGCGGGGGGGGAGACCCAGTACTTC
once,TRBD1,TRBV5-1,TRBJ2-2,CASSLYRTGSGELFF,TGCGCCAGCAGCTTATATAGGACAGGGAGCGGGGAGCTGTTTTTT
-,-,TRBV5-8,TRBJ1-2,CASSFGGAITYGYTF,TGTGCCAGCAGCTTTGGGGGGGCCATTACCTATGGCTACACCTTC